This paragraph covers one T cell receptor (beta chain) sequence. The data derive from a study of blood T cell repertoires in COVID-19. Trimming took 3 bases from V and 6 from J; bases not matched to a gene: 6. The CDR3 is 16 amino acids. CDR1 and CDR2 (germline): KGHSH, LQKENI. Using immunoSEQ multiplex PCR, the repertoire was profiled, and TCRdb retains in-frame clones only, with some absent. The sample yields 220,000 or so clones, roughly 84% seen once. The sequenced sample consisted of PBMCs or T cells enriched from blood (not recorded which). The origin of this receptor is a middle-aged woman who had recovered from COVID-19. The chain combines TRBV18 with TRBJ2-1; 12 bases map to TRBD2. CDR3 amino acids: CASSPDLAGGSNEQFF. The CDR3 nucleotides are TGTGCCAGCTCACCCGACCTAGCGGGAGGGAGCAATGAGCAGTTCTTC.